Listed here are 11 T cell receptor beta chains from one sample, sequenced in a study of Ad26.COV2.S vaccination and SARS-CoV-2 variants. Repertoires were generated with immunoSEQ multiplex PCR, while TCRdb's copy carries only in-frame clones and drops some. The profile shows 350,000 to 450,000 clones, just over 90% of them singletons. The specimen was peripheral blood, collected after recovery from COVID-19. These receptors were obtained from a human donor who had recovered from COVID-19.

The chain joins TRBV9 to TRBJ1-4; 7 bases match TRBD1. CDR3 length: 15 residues. The J segment lost 7 bases and the V segment lost 0 bases, leaving 6 bases of the junction unmatched. Germline loops: CDR1 SGDLS, CDR2 YYNGEE. CDR3 DNA: TGTGCCAGCAGCGTAGACAGGGGAGAGAGTGAAAAACTGTTTTTT. This encodes CASSVDRGESEKLFF.

This clone was observed a single time. The chain has TRBV7-2 and TRBJ2-1; TRBD2 matches at 7 bases. This CDR3 has 16 residues. Trimming removed 1 base from V and 7 bases from J; junction bases left unmatched: 10. Germline CDR1 SGHTA, CDR2 FQGNSA. The DNA of the CDR3 is TGTGCCAGCAGCTTAGGCGGCGGGGGTATTGCGAATGAGCAGTTCTTC. This codes for CASSLGGGGIANEQFF.

The gene calls are TRBV19 and TRBJ1-1; no firm D call. The length of the CDR3 is 13 residues. Between the trimmed V and J ends, which lost 7 bases and 5 bases, there was a span of 14 bases. From germline, CDR1 is LNHDA and CDR2 SQIVND (reference sequence). CDR3 sequence (DNA): TGTGCCAGTAATACCTCCCCAGGAACTGAAGCTTTCTTT. Its translation is CASNTSPGTEAFF.

This chain uses TRBV6-5 with TRBJ1-1, with TRBD1 identical over 10 bases. CDR3 length equals 13 residues. The ends lost 8 bases at V and 4 bases at J; junction bases unmatched: 4. The germline gives CDR1 MNHEY, CDR2 SVGAGI. CDR3 DNA: TGTGCCAGCCAAAGGACAGGGGGCACTGAAGCTTTCTTT. As protein: CASQRTGGTEAFF.

J is TRBJ2-7 and V is TRBV6-5; D not resolved. Trimming took off 1 base at V and 1 base at J, with 11 bases between the two ends. The CDR3 consists of 15 residues. The V gene's germline CDR1 is MNHEY and CDR2 SVGAGI. In DNA, the CDR3 is TGTGCCAGCAGTTACTTCCCTCAACCGTCCTACGAGCAGTACTTC. It codes for CASSYFPQPSYEQYF.

The chain recombines TRBV7-3 with TRBJ1-2, with D hard to call. Germline loops: CDR1 SGHTA, CDR2 FQGTGA. This CDR3 is 14 amino acids long. V lost 1 base, J lost 4 bases, and 10 bases lay in between. The chain's CDR3 is CASSLSSLSYGYTF. CDR3 sequence (DNA): TGTGCCAGCAGCTTAAGTAGTCTATCCTATGGCTACACCTTC. The variable domain in full, with the rest retrieved from reference TRBV7-3 and TRBJ1-2, is GAGVSQTPSNKVTEKGKYVELRCDPISGHTALYWYRQSLGQGPEFLIYFQGTGAADDSGLPNDRFFAVRPEGSVSTLKIQRTERGDSAVYLCASSLSSLSYGYTFGSGTRLTVV.

The rearrangement joins TRBV9 to TRBJ1-2; TRBD1 might be the D (5 bases). With 3 bases removed from V and 6 bases from J, the gap between germline ends came to 15 bases. The V gene's germline CDR1 is SGDLS and CDR2 YYNGEE. The CDR3 has 14 amino acids. The DNA for the CDR3 is TGTGCCAGCAGCGAGAGGTCGGGGGGGGATGGCTACACCTTC. The encoded protein is CASSERSGGDGYTF.

The CDR3 sequence is CASSLTGAEIGYTF. The DNA of the CDR3 is TGTGCCAGCAGCTTGACAGGGGCCGAGATTGGCTACACCTTC. This chain joins TRBV7-8 and TRBJ1-2, with 8 bases that match TRBD1. The V and J ends lost 3 bases and 7 bases, in that order; junction bases with no gene match: 7. The CDR3 extends over 14 amino acids. Germline CDR1 is SGHVS and CDR2 is FQNEAQ.

The chain recombines TRBV11-2 with TRBJ1-3; D remains unclear. Germline V gene data show CDR1 as SGHAT and CDR2 as FQNNGV. Between the trimmed V and J ends, which lost 5 bases and 4 bases, there was a span of 9 bases. The CDR3 loop spans 13 amino acids. In DNA form, the CDR3 reads TGTGCCAGCAGCCCCGCGATGGGAAACACCATATATTTT. Its translation: CASSPAMGNTIYF.

The chain recombines TRBV10-2 with TRBJ1-2; 8 bases agree with TRBD1. This CDR3 region has 13 residues. Germline CDR1 and CDR2: WSHSY and SAAADI. Trimming cost V 4 bases and J 3 bases; bases outside gene matches: 1. CDR3 loop: CASSGDRYYGYTF. The CDR3 nucleotides read TGCGCCAGCAGTGGGGACAGGTACTATGGCTACACCTTC.

V gene TRBV7-2 combines with J gene TRBJ2-3, with unresolved D. V lost 1 base to trimming and J lost 2 bases, with 10 bases between them. This CDR3 contains 15 residues. Germline assignment: CDR1 SGHTA and CDR2 FQGNSA. CDR3 loop: CASSLESQSTDTQYF. The CDR3 DNA reads as TGTGCCAGCAGCTTAGAGAGCCAGTCCACAGATACGCAGTATTTT.